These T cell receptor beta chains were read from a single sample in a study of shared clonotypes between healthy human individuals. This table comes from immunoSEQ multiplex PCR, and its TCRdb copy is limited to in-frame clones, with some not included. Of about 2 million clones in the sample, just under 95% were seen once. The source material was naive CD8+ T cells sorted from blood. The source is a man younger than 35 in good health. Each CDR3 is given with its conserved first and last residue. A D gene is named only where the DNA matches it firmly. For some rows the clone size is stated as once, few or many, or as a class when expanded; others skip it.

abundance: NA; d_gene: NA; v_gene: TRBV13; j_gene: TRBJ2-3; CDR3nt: TGTGCCAGCAGCTTAGCGGGGCCTAGCACAGATACGCAGTATTTT; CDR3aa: CASSLAGPSTDTQYF
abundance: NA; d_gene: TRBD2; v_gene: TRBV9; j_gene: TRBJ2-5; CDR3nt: TGTGCCAGCAGCGGAGGAGGACTAGCGGAAGAGACCCAGTACTTC; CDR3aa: CASSGGGLAEETQYF
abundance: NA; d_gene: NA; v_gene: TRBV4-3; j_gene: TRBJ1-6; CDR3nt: TGCGCCAGCAGCCAAGATGGGGCAGGGTCGTCTTCACCCCTCCACTTT; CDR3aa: CASSQDGAGSSSPLHF
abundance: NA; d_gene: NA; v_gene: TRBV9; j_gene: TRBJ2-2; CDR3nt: TGTGCCAGCAGCGTAGAGGTCACCGGGGAGCTGTTTTTT; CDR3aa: CASSVEVTGELFF
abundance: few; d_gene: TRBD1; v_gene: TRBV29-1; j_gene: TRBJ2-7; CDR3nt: TGCAGCGTTGAAGGGGACAGACCCTACGAGCAGTACTTC; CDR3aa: CSVEGDRPYEQYF
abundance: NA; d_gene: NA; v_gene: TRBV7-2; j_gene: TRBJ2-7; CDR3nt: TGTGCCAGCAGCTTAGGTGCGGGACCATCCTACGAGCAGTACTTC; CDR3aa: CASSLGAGPSYEQYF
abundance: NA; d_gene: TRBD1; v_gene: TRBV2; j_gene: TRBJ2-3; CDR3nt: TGTGCCAGCACCCCAGAGGACAGGGGTCACACAGATACGCAGTATTTT; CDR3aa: CASTPEDRGHTDTQYF
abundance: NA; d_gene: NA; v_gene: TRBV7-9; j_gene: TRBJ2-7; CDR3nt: TGTGCCAGCAGCTTAGCGGAACTATCCTACGAGCAGTACTTC; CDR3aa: CASSLAELSYEQYF
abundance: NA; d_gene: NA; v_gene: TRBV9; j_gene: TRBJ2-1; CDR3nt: TGTGCCAGCAGCGGCCCACCGCCCAGCGGAAATGAGCAGTTCTTC; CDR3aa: CASSGPPPSGNEQFF
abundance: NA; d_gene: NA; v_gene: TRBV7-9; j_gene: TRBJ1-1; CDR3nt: TGTGCCAGCAGCTTACTGGACAGTGAAGCTTTCTTT; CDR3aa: CASSLLDSEAFF